This T cell receptor beta chain was sequenced in a study of T cells in Graves' hyperthyroidism and ophthalmopathy. Study results and caveats: A 13 V-J model separated ophthalmopathy from stable hyperthyroidism. Among thyroid clonotypes expanded above 0.001, most also appeared in blood. The model predicted ophthalmopathy a median around seven months before onset.

In regard to this clonotype: Its antigen is unknown.

Amplified TCR beta CDR3 regions derived from RNA transcripts. During a first-round RT-PCR of the TCR CDR3, the HTBI primer set was used. TCRdb passed the multiplex PCR reads through MiXCR, listing each CDR3 protein once. The table shows about half a million distinct CDR3 sequences, with around 24% occurring only once. Germline V gene lookup returns CDR1 SGHTA and CDR2 FQGNSA. Trimming took off 1 base at V and 4 bases at J, with 11 bases between the two ends. This CDR3 region has 15 residues. Sequences were obtained from blood. The chain carries TRBV7-2 and TRBJ1-5, with D tentatively TRBD1 (5 bases). This sequence was found in a woman in her twenties or thirties with Graves' ophthalmopathy. DNA of the CDR3: TGTGCCAGCAGCTTAGTGGAGGGGATTAATCAGCCCCAGCATTTT. Translated, it gives CASSLVEGINQPQHF.